This T cell receptor beta chain originates from a study of blood T cell repertoires in COVID-19 (dated by TCRdb to about 2020). In the study overall: Samples from collaborators originated in the United States, Italy and Spain and spanned both the acute and convalescent phases of COVID-19. The material from the prospective study consisted of cDNA or gDNA derived from T cells, B-cell-depleted T cells, or PBMCs. Subjects who had been exposed to COVID-19, were actively infected with it, or had recovered from it provided the deeply sampled blood TCRbeta repertoires that made up the dataset. The repertoires were made available in a free public database intended to serve as a resource for research on the immune response to SARS-CoV-2. The samples were drawn from the first 160 participants of the ongoing ImmuneRACE study and from 950 to 1,500 subjects provided by 6 global collaborators. Nearly every sample came with metadata listing a de-identified subject ID, COVID-19 status, age in years and sex. Where available, HLA class I and class II types were obtained from metadata supplied by the sample provider rather than from assay-based typing. The full study reports these points: The amount of clinical and demographic metadata varied by source and participant and was provided uncurated.

In the case of this clone: The antigen it recognizes is unknown. Base qualities are not at hand, and no much larger clone is one base apart.

CDR1 is given as MGHRA and CDR2 as YSYEKL, both from the germline V gene. Including the terminal cysteine and phenylalanine, the CDR3 comprises 17 residues. Only the CDR3 DNA stays, 51 bases, in frame from base 1. Trimming takes 0 bases off V and 5 bases off J; junction bases not matched to a gene: 10. Whole blood was collected in K2EDTA tubes by collaborating institutions according to the institutions' own protocols. For TCRbeta analysis, collaborators shipped samples as frozen whole blood, isolated PBMCs, or DNA extracted from either of those sample types. TCRbeta CDR3 regions were amplified from genomic DNA using the immunoSEQ Assay, a bias-controlled multiplex PCR. The original pipeline was this. Nucleated cell counts per sample were estimated from amplification of reference gene primers within the assay. To quantify the absolute abundance of each unique TCRbeta CDR3 rearrangement, sequence reads were collapsed and filtered. Productive Simpson clonality was computed per sample as the square root of Simpson's diversity index over productive rearrangements. Not all clones reach the TCRdb copy of this immuneACCESS table, which keeps in-frame sequences only. Checked studies attribute under half of the gap to unresolved V genes and leave the rest unexplained. Clonal size and the V and J genes are those of that table, whereas D and trimming came from the DNA. Present in this sample are hundreds of thousands of clones, almost 90% of which were seen just once. Roughly 1.4% of the sample is taken by the ten largest.

The rearranged chain carries TRBV4-1 and TRBJ1-2; 9 bases in the junction line up with TRBD1. The origin of this receptor is an elderly man with acute or convalescent COVID-19. Source material: peripheral blood. Here the CDR3 is given as CASSQDIRDRELYGYTF. Here is the DNA: TGCGCCAGCAGCCAAGACATAAGGGACAGGGAGTTATATGGCTACACCTTC.